These 10 T cell receptor beta chains originate from one sample sequenced in a study of molecular identifiers for immune sequencing clone quantification. TCRdb passed the PCR reads through MiXCR, listing each CDR3 protein once. The sample contains about 300,000 distinct CDR3 sequences, about 22% of which appear only once. The sequenced sample consisted of naive CD8+ T cells from blood, with Jurkat cell RNA spiked in. Subset reported: FACS-sorted CD8+CD4-CCR7+CD45RA+ naive T cells. All receptors derive from a human donor in good health. Some libraries in this study had Jurkat cell RNA spiked in.

This chain connects TRBV19 to TRBJ2-7, with 9 bases lining up with TRBD1. V was pared by 5 bases and J by 3 bases, with 5 bases of the junction left unmatched. This CDR3 comprises 14 residues. Germline loops: CDR1 LNHDA, CDR2 SQIVND (reference sequence). CDR3 nucleotide sequence: TGTGCCAGTAGTTACGGGACAGGGTTCTACGAGCAGTACTTC. Protein: CASSYGTGFYEQYF.

This clonotype was seen many times. The J gene is TRBJ2-1, the V gene TRBV29-1; the D gene is possibly TRBD1 (5 bases). Per germline, CDR1 SQVTM and CDR2 ANQGSEA. V was shortened by 5 bases and J by 2 bases, with 16 bases between the two germline ends. The CDR3 is made up of 15 amino acids. The CDR3 loop is CSVFGHSPTYNEQFF. DNA of the CDR3: TGCAGCGTTTTCGGACACTCACCCACCTACAATGAGCAGTTCTTC.

This clonotype has a handful of counts. The chain uses TRBV4-1 and TRBJ1-1, with 11 nucleotides matching TRBD1. Germline CDR1 and CDR2: MGHRA and YSYEKL. With V trimmed by 0 bases and J by 6 bases, 6 bases remained unmatched. The CDR3 spans 16 residues. CDR3 protein: CASSQEWTGGIPEAFF. For the CDR3, the DNA is TGCGCCAGCAGCCAAGAGTGGACAGGGGGCATTCCTGAAGCTTTCTTT.

This clonotype showed up many times. V gene TRBV24-1 combines with J gene TRBJ2-2; D is perhaps TRBD2 (5 bases). The CDR3 sequence is 16 residues long. The germline V and J ends were trimmed by 2 bases and 5 bases, with 14 bases remaining between them. Germline V gives CDR1 KGHDR, CDR2 SFDVKD. As DNA, the CDR3 is TGTGCCACCAGTGATTCGAGCTGGGCGGGTACCGGGGAGCTGTTTTTT. Translation: CATSDSSWAGTGELFF.

With respect to this clonotype: Its ends do not fully match the called genes, so a read error is possible. The rearrangement links TRBV11-3 to TRBJ2-3; 8 bases agree with TRBD1. The CDR3 is made up of 16 amino acids. Germline lookup yields CDR1 SGHNT and CDR2 YENEEA. For the CDR3, the DNA is TGTGCCAGCGGCTTAGGAGGCAGGGGGCATACTGATACGCAGTATTTT. Translated: CASGLGGRGHTDTQYF.

This clonotype was recorded at least ten times. V and J are TRBV5-6 and TRBJ1-1; D not certain. V gave up 4 bases and J gave up 4 bases, with 20 bases separating them. The germline V gene encodes CDR1 SGHDT and CDR2 YYEEEE. The CDR3 loop spans 16 amino acids. The CDR3 spells CASSRLSWGKGTEAFF. CDR3 nucleotide sequence: TGTGCCAGCAGCCGCTTGTCCTGGGGAAAGGGCACTGAAGCTTTCTTT.

This clonotype has a handful of counts. The V gene is TRBV19, the J gene TRBJ1-5; no reliable D call. CDR3 size: 18 residues. The V end was cut by 5 bases, the J end by 0 bases, with 20 bases between. The germline V gene has CDR1 LNHDA and CDR2 SQIVND (reference sequence). CDR3 region: CASSWVLPHRDSNQPQHF. In nucleotides, the CDR3 is TGTGCCAGTAGTTGGGTACTACCCCATAGAGATAGCAATCAGCCCCAGCATTTT.

For this clonotype: A read error may explain this, as a much larger clone is one base away. The chain has TRBV6-5 and TRBJ2-3; 7 positions match TRBD1. The CDR3 is 14 amino acids. CDR1 is MNHEY and CDR2 is SVGAGI in the germline V gene. After removal of 6 bases from V and 4 bases from J, the junction contained 7 bases not matched to a gene. The CDR3 here is CASSEDRVADTQYF. CDR3 sequence (DNA): TGTGCCAGCAGCGAAGACAGGGTCGCAGATACGCAGTATTTT.

The table lists this clonotype with a few counts. This chain uses TRBV7-9 with TRBJ2-7; D is undetermined. The CDR3 consists of 15 residues. V was cut by 5 bases and J by 2 bases, with 16 bases left in between. Per germline, CDR1 SEHNR and CDR2 FQNEAQ (reference sequence). CDR3 loop: CASSLRTGPPYEQYF. The CDR3 DNA reads TGTGCCAGCAGCCTTCGTACCGGGCCTCCCTACGAGCAGTACTTC.

This clonotype was seen repeatedly, ten times or more. V and J are TRBV30 and TRBJ1-5, with TRBD1 matching 7 bases. The CDR3 spans 15 residues. The J segment lost 0 bases and the V segment lost 3 bases, leaving 5 bases of the junction unmatched. CDR1 is GTSNPN, CDR2 SVGIG, per germline (reference sequence). The DNA for the CDR3 is TGTGCCTGGAGCGGGACAGACTATAGCAATCAGCCCCAGCATTTT. Translated: CAWSGTDYSNQPQHF.